What follows are 11 T cell receptor beta chains derived from one specimen sequenced in a study of a mutant IDH1 vaccine in newly diagnosed glioma. These receptors are not linked to any known antigen. TCRdb's copy holds only in-frame clones and misses some; the assay was immunoSEQ multiplex PCR. The sample yields 40,000 to 50,000 clones, 80% to 90% seen once. Time point noted: week 35, safety follow-up. Vaccinated patients received 300 ug of mutant IDH1 20-mer peptide per dose, with topical imiquimod. The sample consisted of PBMCs, taken from a glioma patient whose treatment included an IDH1 peptide vaccine. The receptors shown here come from a man aged 40-50 years with glioma.

This clone was observed once. The chain has TRBV6-1 and TRBJ2-1, with 8 bases aligning to TRBD2. V gave up 1 base and J gave up 5 bases; unmatched junction bases: 7. The length of the CDR3 is 16 residues. From germline, CDR1 is MNHNS and CDR2 SASEGT. CDR3 bases: TGTGCCAGCAGTGAAGTTGGCGGGGGGACTGACAATGAGCAGTTCTTC. Its translation is CASSEVGGGTDNEQFF.

The CDR3 DNA follows: TGTGCCAGCTCAGCCGACAGGGGTATCGAAAAACTGTTTTTT. Protein: CASSADRGIEKLFF. The V and J genes are TRBV18 and TRBJ1-4, with 8 bases fitting TRBD1. This CDR3 spans 14 amino acids. In germline, CDR1 is KGHSH, CDR2 LQKENI. Germline trimming cut 5 bases from V and 8 bases from J; bases unmatched to any gene: 7.

This clone was seen more than once but under ten times. The V and J genes are TRBV2 and TRBJ1-1, with a possible D match to TRBD1 (6 bases). The CDR3 runs to 14 residues. CDR1 is SNHLY, CDR2 FYNNEI, per germline. V lost 6 bases and J lost 1, with 12 bases in between. For the CDR3, the DNA is TGTGCCAGCAGACCAGGGACATCGAACACTGAAGCTTTCTTT. Translation gives CASRPGTSNTEAFF.

The V call is TRBV30, the J call TRBJ1-1; D is possibly TRBD1 (5 bases). The CDR3 totals 16 residues. The germline gives CDR1 GTSNPN, CDR2 SVGIG (reference sequence). With 0 bases removed from V and 0 bases from J, the gap between germline ends came to 14 bases. CDR3 sequence: CAWSVRRKTVNTEAFF. The CDR3 DNA reads TGTGCCTGGAGTGTACGTCGGAAGACAGTGAACACTGAAGCTTTCTTT.

The chain employs TRBV28 and TRBJ2-1; D is possibly TRBD2 (5 bases). The germline V gene has CDR1 MDHEN and CDR2 SYDVKM. The length of the CDR3 is 14 residues. Trimming pared 6 bases from V and 7 bases from J, leaving 16 bases between. CDR3 loop: CASRPAFEGNEQFF. In DNA form, the CDR3 reads TGTGCCAGCAGGCCTGCGTTTGAGGGTAATGAGCAGTTCTTC.

V is TRBV5-1 and J is TRBJ1-5; D remains unclear. This CDR3 is built from 16 residues. Germline V CDR1 and CDR2: SGHRS, YFSETQ. The V gene lost 1 base and the J gene lost 0 bases, with 11 bases spanning the gap. The CDR3 spells CASSLLGQDSNQPQHF. DNA for the CDR3: TGCGCCAGCAGCTTGTTAGGCCAGGATAGCAATCAGCCCCAGCATTTT.

The rearrangement uses TRBV28 and TRBJ2-1; 12 bases are a match to TRBD2. The V and J ends lost 6 bases and 7 bases, in that order; junction bases with no gene match: 7. This CDR3 comprises 15 residues. Germline V lookup: CDR1 MDHEN, CDR2 SYDVKM. CDR3 nucleotides: TGTGCCAGCAGGTTACTAGCGGGAGGTGAAAATGAGCAGTTCTTC. The encoded protein is CASRLLAGGENEQFF.

J is TRBJ2-5 and V is TRBV5-4; D uncertain. The CDR3 loop spans 12 amino acids. V was trimmed by 0 bases and J by 5 bases, leaving 5 bases between them. Germline CDR1 reads SGHNT; CDR2 reads YYREEE (reference sequence). This CDR3 is CASSLEGETQYF. The CDR3, as DNA: TGTGCCAGCAGCTTGGAGGGTGAGACCCAGTACTTC. The full variable domain, completed using reference TRBV5-4 and TRBJ2-5, is ETGVTQSPTHLIKTRGQQVTLRCSSQSGHNTVSWYQQALGQGPQFIFQYYREEENGRGNFPPRFSGLQFPNYSSELNVNALELDDSALYLCASSLEGETQYFGPGTRLLVL.

This clone was counted only a few times. The V gene is TRBV7-6, the J gene TRBJ2-7; no definite D call. V was clipped by 4 bases and J by 0 bases, with 13 bases between them. The germline V gene has CDR1 SGHVS and CDR2 FNYEAQ. The CDR3 consists of 15 residues. CDR3 DNA sequence: TGTGCCAGCAGCTCCGCCTACGATCCCTCCTACGAGCAGTACTTC. Translation gives CASSSAYDPSYEQYF. The full variable domain, rest sourced from reference TRBV7-6 and TRBJ2-7, is GAGVSQSPRYKVTKRGQDVALRCDPISGHVSLYWYRQALGQGPEFLTYFNYEAQQDKSGLPNDRFSAERPEGSISTLTIQRTEQRDSAMYRCASSSAYDPSYEQYFGPGTRLTVT.

This chain links TRBV9 with TRBJ1-2; 10 bases map to TRBD1. The CDR3 sequence is 14 residues long. Germline assignment: CDR1 SGDLS and CDR2 YYNGEE. With V trimmed by 4 bases and J by 4 bases, 4 bases remained unmatched. CDR3 region: CASSSRDRGYGYTF. CDR3 nucleotide sequence: TGTGCCAGCAGCTCCCGGGACAGGGGCTATGGCTACACCTTC. The full variable domain, rest sourced from reference TRBV9 and TRBJ1-2, is DSGVTQTPKHLITATGQRVTLRCSPRSGDLSVYWYQQSLDQGLQFLIQYYNGEERAKGNILERFSAQQFPDLHSELNLSSLELGDSALYFCASSSRDRGYGYTFGSGTRLTVV.

Only a few counts were recorded for this clone. The genes are TRBV6-1 and TRBJ1-1; D gene unclear. V shed 6 bases and J shed 2 bases, with 16 bases lying between them. CDR3 length: 15 amino acids. Germline CDR1 and CDR2: MNHNS and SASEGT. CDR3 sequence reads: CASRFNQPLNTEAFF. The CDR3 DNA reads as TGTGCCAGCAGATTCAACCAGCCTTTAAACACTGAAGCTTTCTTT.